Following are 18 T cell receptor beta chains from one sample sequenced in a study of T cells after yellow fever vaccination. TCRdb called the 5' RACE reads again in MiXCR, with one record for every CDR3 protein. The sample has a few hundred thousand distinct CDR3 sequences, around 9.3% seen once. The material sequenced was CD4+ T cells sorted from PBMCs, taken 5 days after the yellow fever booster vaccination. These receptors were collected from a man between 18 and 29 years old who received the YFV17D yellow fever vaccine.

A few counts support this clonotype. CDR3 loop: CASSRGLTWETQYF. CDR3 coding DNA: TGCGCCAGCAGCAGGGGTCTCACATGGGAGACCCAGTACTTC. This chain uses TRBV5-1 with TRBJ2-5; tentatively, D is TRBD1 (5 bases). Germline V gene lookup returns CDR1 SGHRS and CDR2 YFSETQ. This CDR3 has 14 amino acids. V shed 4 bases and J shed 5 bases, with 15 bases lying between them.

This clonotype was seen ten or more times. This rearrangement joins TRBV5-1 to TRBJ1-1, with D uncertain. Germline V gives CDR1 SGHRS, CDR2 YFSETQ. Trimming shortened V by 5 bases and J by 0 bases, and 11 bases separated the two germline ends. This CDR3 has 14 residues. The CDR3 nucleotides read TGCGCCAGCAGTGAAAGCAGAATGAACACTGAAGCTTTCTTT. It codes for CASSESRMNTEAFF.

This clonotype was seen a few times. This chain links TRBV18 with TRBJ1-4, with a tentative D call TRBD1 (5 bases). The CDR3 contains 13 residues. CDR1 and CDR2 from the germline V gene are KGHSH and LQKENI. V was trimmed by 5 bases and J by 4 bases, leaving 8 bases between them. The CDR3 loop reads CASSRDVNEKLFF. Written as DNA, the CDR3 is TGTGCCAGCTCAAGGGACGTTAATGAAAAACTGTTTTTT.

The sample holds many counts of this clonotype. The rearrangement joins TRBV4-3 to TRBJ1-5; D remains unclear. This CDR3 is built from 14 residues. V was pared by 0 bases and J by 1 base, with 4 bases between. The germline CDR1 and CDR2 sequences are LGHNA and YSLEER. CDR3 sequence: CASSQDYSNQPQHF. The CDR3 nucleotides are TGCGCCAGCAGCCAAGATTACAGCAATCAGCCCCAGCATTTT.

This clonotype was seen only a few times. The J gene is TRBJ2-2, the V gene TRBV11-2; possibly TRBD1 for D (6 bases). Trimming cost V 7 bases and J 0 bases, with 12 bases left between them. The CDR3 has 15 amino acids. Germline CDR1 is SGHAT and CDR2 is FQNNGV. The CDR3 loop reads CASNNRVTNTGELFF. The CDR3 DNA reads TGTGCCAGCAACAACAGGGTGACGAACACCGGGGAGCTGTTTTTT.

This clonotype came up many times. The chain employs TRBV20-1 and TRBJ1-2; TRBD1 is a possible D gene (6 bases). V lost 3 bases and J 3 bases, leaving 17 bases between the germline ends. Germline V gene lookup returns CDR1 DFQATT and CDR2 SNEGSKA (reference sequence). The CDR3 runs to 15 residues. CDR3 in DNA: TGCAGTGCTAGCAGGGGCTTCGGGGAGGACTATGGCTACACCTTC. Amino acids: CSASRGFGEDYGYTF.

This clonotype has more than one count but fewer than ten. The chain recombines TRBV20-1 with TRBJ1-2; D gene ambiguous. The CDR3 runs 14 residues. From germline, CDR1 is DFQATT and CDR2 SNEGSKA (reference sequence). Between the trimmed V and J ends, which lost 2 bases and 8 bases, there was a span of 18 bases. The CDR3 DNA reads TGCAGTGCTAGATATGAGGGCTTGGGTTGGGGCTACACCTTC. Translation: CSARYEGLGWGYTF.

A few counts support this clonotype. The DNA of the CDR3 is TGCAGTGCTAGGAGGCCAGGGGAGGGTGGAAACACCATATATTTT. Amino acids: CSARRPGEGGNTIYF. The rearrangement links TRBV20-1 to TRBJ1-3, with TRBD1 as a possible D gene (6 bases). The CDR3 is 15 residues long. Trimming cost V 3 bases and J 3 bases, with 15 bases left between them. The germline gives CDR1 DFQATT, CDR2 SNEGSKA (reference sequence).

This clonotype was seen more than once but under ten times. The J gene is TRBJ2-7, the V gene TRBV4-2; tentatively, D is TRBD1 (6 bases). The CDR3 totals 15 residues. The germline V gene encodes CDR1 LGHNA and CDR2 YNFKEQ. V gave up 1 base and J gave up 4 bases, with 14 bases separating them. CDR3 residues: CASSQVLARGYEQYF. In DNA form, the CDR3 reads TGTGCCAGCAGCCAAGTTCTGGCGAGGGGGTACGAGCAGTACTTC.

This clonotype has just a few counts. The V call is TRBV27, the J call TRBJ2-1; 9 nucleotides line up with TRBD1. The CDR3 is 16 residues long. The trim removed 3 bases at V and 7 bases at J, leaving 10 bases unmatched. CDR1 is MNHEY, CDR2 SMNVEV, per germline (reference sequence). CDR3 sequence (DNA): TGTGCCAGCAGTTTTGGGGGGACAGGGAGGATGAATGAGCAGTTCTTC. It specifies CASSFGGTGRMNEQFF.

This clonotype appeared a single time. The chain carries TRBV6-2 or TRBV6-3 and TRBJ2-3; 8 nucleotides agree with TRBD2. The CDR3 covers 18 residues. J gave up 0 bases and V 2 bases, and 10 bases lay outside the gene matches. Germline CDR1 and CDR2: MNHEY and SVGEGT. CDR3 bases: TGTGCCAGCAGTTACCCTACGGGACTAGGGCCTAGCACAGATACGCAGTATTTT. Translating gives CASSYPTGLGPSTDTQYF.

This clonotype was seen a handful of times. This chain uses TRBV6-2 or TRBV6-3 with TRBJ1-6; D not certain. The CDR3 runs to 17 residues. Germline V gene data show CDR1 as MNHEY and CDR2 as SVGEGT. V lost 2 bases to trimming and J lost 0 bases, with 11 bases between them. The CDR3, as DNA: TGTGCCAGCAGTTACCTCAGTTGGAGCTCCTATAATTCACCCCTCCACTTT. Its translation: CASSYLSWSSYNSPLHF.

The chain combines TRBV14 with TRBJ2-5; 7 nucleotides align to TRBD2. Per germline, CDR1 SGHDN and CDR2 FVKESK. J lost 9 bases, V lost 8 bases, and 12 bases had no gene match. The CDR3 contains 13 residues. This CDR3 reads CASAGTTHSPQYF. The CDR3 nucleotides are TGTGCCAGCGCTGGGACTACCCATTCTCCCCAGTACTTC. The complete variable domain, with remaining parts taken from reference TRBV14 and TRBJ2-5, reads EAGVTQFPSHSVIEKGQTVTLRCDPISGHDNLYWYRRVMGKEIKFLLHFVKESKQDESGMPNNRFLAERTGGTYSTLKVQPAELEDSGVYFCASAGTTHSPQYFGPGTRLLVL.

This clonotype has more than one count but fewer than ten. V usage is TRBV27 and J usage is TRBJ2-7; D is unresolved. The germline gives CDR1 MNHEY, CDR2 SMNVEV (reference sequence). Trimming shortened V by 7 bases and J by 0 bases, and 10 bases separated the two germline ends. The CDR3 has 13 amino acids. The CDR3 loop reads CASTGPSSYEQYV. The CDR3 nucleotides are TGTGCCAGCACCGGACCCAGCTCCTACGAGCAGTACGTC.

This clonotype was seen repeatedly, ten times or more. The chain uses TRBV3-1 and TRBJ1-1; TRBD1 might be the D (6 bases). Germline V CDR1 and CDR2: LGHDT, YNNKEL (reference sequence). CDR3 size: 15 residues. Trimming took off 3 bases at V and 0 bases at J, with 11 bases between the two ends. In nucleotides, the CDR3 is TGTGCCAGCAGCCATCCAGGGGCGATGAACACTGAAGCTTTCTTT. Protein: CASSHPGAMNTEAFF. Using reference TRBV3-1 and TRBJ1-1 for the parts outside the CDR3, the full variable domain is DTAVSQTPKYLVTQMGNDKSIKCEQNLGHDTMYWYKQDSKKFLKIMFSYNNKELIINETVPNRFSPKSPDKAHLNLHINSLELGDSAVYFCASSHPGAMNTEAFFGQGTRLTVV.

The chain combines TRBV7-2 with TRBJ2-7; D unresolved. The CDR3 is made up of 13 amino acids. Germline CDR1 reads SGHTA; CDR2 reads FQGNSA. V was clipped by 1 base and J by 2 bases, with 6 bases between them. CDR3 protein: CASSLVHPYEQYV. In DNA form, the CDR3 reads TGTGCCAGCAGCTTAGTACACCCCTACGAGCAGTACGTC.

This clonotype was observed a handful of times. The CDR3 spells CASSQERQGGGYTF. The CDR3 DNA follows: TGCGCCAGCAGCCAGGAAAGACAGGGGGGTGGCTACACCTTC. The gene calls are TRBV4-1 and TRBJ1-2; 9 bases match TRBD1. This CDR3 has 14 amino acids. J lost 7 bases, V lost 3 bases, and 6 bases had no gene match. Germline V gives CDR1 MGHRA, CDR2 YSYEKL.

This clonotype has ten or more counts. The chain employs TRBV6-2 or TRBV6-3 and TRBJ2-7; D may match TRBD1 or TRBD2 (5 bases each). Germline CDR1 and CDR2: MNHEY and SVGEGT. V was trimmed by 5 bases and J by 9 bases, leaving 17 bases between them. This CDR3 contains 13 residues. The CDR3 DNA reads as TGTGCCAGCAGTCCCACAGGCAGCCGGGGGCAGTACGTC. This encodes CASSPTGSRGQYV.